The 18 T cell receptor beta chains presented below share a single source sample, sequenced in a study of technical replicates of blood from a few donors. Assay: immunoSEQ multiplex PCR; the TCRdb copy retains only in-frame clones and omits some. The data show around 100,000 clones, with approximately 95% seen just once and roughly 0.34% held by the top ten. Material for sequencing was T cells isolated from PBMCs. The source is a human donor in good health.

V is TRBV7-6 and J is TRBJ2-5; 8 bases are shared with TRBD2. The CDR3 is 19 residues long. Germline V gene sequence: CDR1 SGHVS, CDR2 FNYEAQ. V shed 1 base and J 2 bases; nucleotides not matched to a gene: 15. The CDR3 loop is CASSLGGFYSGALQETQYF. CDR3 bases: TGTGCCAGCAGCTTAGGGGGGTTTTATAGCGGGGCCCTTCAAGAGACCCAGTACTTC.

The CDR3 sequence is CASTSGGTSSYNEQFF. CDR3 nucleotide sequence: TGTGCCAGCACTTCAGGGGGGACTAGCTCCTACAATGAGCAGTTCTTC. V usage is TRBV9 and J usage is TRBJ2-1; D is perhaps TRBD2 (8 bases). V was cut by 6 bases and J by 0 bases, with 16 bases left in between. The CDR3 sequence is 16 residues long. The germline V gene has CDR1 SGDLS and CDR2 YYNGEE. Full variable domain (outside the CDR3, taken from reference TRBV9 and TRBJ2-1): DSGVTQTPKHLITATGQRVTLRCSPRSGDLSVYWYQQSLDQGLQFLIQYYNGEERAKGNILERFSAQQFPDLHSELNLSSLELGDSALYFCASTSGGTSSYNEQFFGPGTRLTVL.

This sequence joins TRBV7-2 and TRBJ2-7; 8 bases line up with TRBD2. Trimming at V came to 1 base and at J to 7 bases, leaving 0 bases not matched to a gene. Germline CDR1 reads SGHTA; CDR2 reads FQGNSA. This CDR3 comprises 12 residues. CDR3 DNA: TGTGCCAGCAGCTTAGTAGCGGGAGAGCAGTACTTC. Translated: CASSLVAGEQYF.

The gene calls are TRBV2 and TRBJ2-7; D possibly corresponds to TRBD2 (5 bases). V lost 7 bases and J 0 bases, leaving 13 bases between the germline ends. Germline loops: CDR1 SNHLY, CDR2 FYNNEI. The CDR3 is made up of 14 amino acids. CDR3 nucleotide sequence: TGTGCCAGCAAGGAAACCGGGAACTCCTACGAGCAGTACTTC. Protein sequence: CASKETGNSYEQYF.

This chain links TRBV27 with TRBJ2-7; 7 bases agree with TRBD2. The germline gives CDR1 MNHEY, CDR2 SMNVEV (reference sequence). Trimming at V came to 4 bases and at J to 1 base, leaving 7 bases not matched to a gene. There are 15 residues in the CDR3. For the CDR3, the DNA is TGTGCCAGCAGTTCACGGACTAGATCGTCCTACGAGCAGTACTTC. It encodes CASSSRTRSSYEQYF.

V and J are TRBV7-9 and TRBJ2-7, with TRBD2 identical over 11 bases. This CDR3 is built from 15 residues. Germline lookup yields CDR1 SEHNR and CDR2 FQNEAQ (reference sequence). J lost 4 bases, V lost 7 bases, and 9 bases had no gene match. CDR3 in DNA: TGTGCCAGCACCAGACTAGCGGGAATTGGGTACGAGCAGTACTTC. Its protein product is CASTRLAGIGYEQYF.

This clone was found once. The gene calls are TRBV7-3 and TRBJ2-1; 7 nucleotides line up with TRBD1. V shed 5 bases and J 0 bases; nucleotides not matched to a gene: 4. CDR1 and CDR2 (germline): SGHTA, FQGTGA. The CDR3 contains 15 residues. The CDR3 coding sequence is TGTGCCAGCAGCCGGACAGGCCGCTCCTACAATGAGCAGTTCTTC. Its protein product is CASSRTGRSYNEQFF.

The chain is built from TRBV10-2 and TRBJ2-5; D is unresolved. Between the trimmed V and J ends, which lost 4 bases and 11 bases, there was a span of 20 bases. CDR3 length equals 14 residues. Germline loops: CDR1 WSHSY, CDR2 SAAADI. The DNA of the CDR3 is TGCGCCAGCAGTGTCCAGATGGCGTATATGGAGCAGTACTTC. Encoded protein: CASSVQMAYMEQYF.

A few counts support this clone. V and J are TRBV30 and TRBJ1-2, with 8 bases identical to TRBD1. The germline V gene encodes CDR1 GTSNPN and CDR2 SVGIG (reference sequence). V was clipped by 3 bases and J by 5 bases; unmatched bases: 8. The CDR3 consists of 14 residues. In DNA form, the CDR3 reads TGTGCCTGGAGATCGGACAGGGCTTCATATGGCTACACCTTC. Protein: CAWRSDRASYGYTF. Together with reference TRBV30 and TRBJ1-2, the CDR3 gives the full variable domain: SQTIHQWPATLVQPVGSPLSLECTVEGTSNPNLYWYRQAAGRGLQLLFYSVGIGQISSEVPQNLSASRPQDRQFILSSKKLLLSDSGFYLCAWRSDRASYGYTFGSGTRLTVV.

This clone occurred once. The CDR3 is CASSYDRGGNQPQHF. CDR3 sequence (DNA): TGTGCCAGCAGTTACGACAGGGGAGGGAATCAGCCCCAGCATTTT. The chain has TRBV6-5 and TRBJ1-5; the match to TRBD1 covers 8 bases. The CDR3 contains 15 residues. Germline V gives CDR1 MNHEY, CDR2 SVGAGI. The junction had 4 bases not matched to a gene; V was cut back by 2 bases and J by 4 bases.

The count of this clone is one. The genes are TRBV4-2 and TRBJ1-2; 8 bases are a match to TRBD1. The germline gives CDR1 LGHNA, CDR2 YNFKEQ. There are 15 residues in the CDR3. The trim removed 4 bases at V and 2 bases at J, leaving 6 bases unmatched. In DNA form, the CDR3 reads TGTGCCAGCAGCCTCGGGACAGGTGACAACTATGGCTACACCTTC. This codes for CASSLGTGDNYGYTF.

The chain is built from TRBV4-2 and TRBJ2-7, with TRBD2 as a possible D gene (6 bases). The germline V and J ends were trimmed by 0 bases and 2 bases, with 11 bases remaining between them. CDR1 and CDR2 from the germline V gene are LGHNA and YNFKEQ. The CDR3 is made up of 15 amino acids. CDR3 DNA sequence: TGTGCCAGCAGCCAAGAAGGGACTTACCCCTACGAGCAGTACTTC. Translated, it gives CASSQEGTYPYEQYF.

The chain uses TRBV9 and TRBJ2-3; 8 nucleotides match TRBD1. Germline-derived CDR1 and CDR2 are SGDLS and YYNGEE. The CDR3 spans 16 residues. The V gene end was trimmed by 3 bases and the J gene end by 4 bases; junction bases not matched to a gene: 10. The CDR3 loop reads CASSAEATGGSDTQYF. The CDR3 DNA follows: TGTGCCAGCAGCGCAGAGGCTACAGGGGGATCAGATACGCAGTATTTT.

The chain recombines TRBV28 with TRBJ2-7; the match to TRBD2 covers 13 bases. The CDR3 contains 14 residues. V gave up 5 bases and J gave up 6 bases; unmatched junction bases: 4. Germline V gene lookup returns CDR1 MDHEN and CDR2 SYDVKM. For the CDR3, the DNA is TGTGCCAGCAGTCCGGGACTAGCGGGAAGCGAGCAGTACTTC. The encoded protein is CASSPGLAGSEQYF.

This sequence joins TRBV5-3 and TRBJ1-5; TRBD1 is a possible D gene (6 bases). TRBV5-3 is designated an ORF whose function remains uncertain. Trimming removed 4 bases from V and 3 bases from J, with 14 bases in between. The CDR3 has 15 amino acids. As DNA, the CDR3 is TGTGCCAGAAGCAAAGGGGGGGGGTACAATCAGCCCCAGCATTTT. This gives the protein CARSKGGGYNQPQHF.

The chain combines TRBV2 with TRBJ2-3, with D perhaps TRBD1 (7 bases). Germline loops: CDR1 SNHLY, CDR2 FYNNEI. Trimming stripped 5 bases from V and 2 bases from J, with 26 bases between. The CDR3 has 19 amino acids. The chain's CDR3 is CASSFRDRVSSVYTDTQYF. Written as DNA, the CDR3 is TGTGCCAGCAGTTTCCGGGACAGAGTCTCTAGCGTGTACACAGATACGCAGTATTTT.

The chain combines TRBV10-2 with TRBJ1-5; 7 positions match TRBD1. The CDR3 contains 16 residues. The V segment lost 2 bases and the J segment 2 bases; nucleotides outside the gene matches: 6. Germline CDR1 and CDR2: WSHSY and SAAADI. The CDR3 DNA reads as TGCGCCAGCAGTGAGAGGGGGCAGCAAGGCAATCAGCCCCAGCATTTT. Protein: CASSERGQQGNQPQHF.

The chain has TRBV10-3 and TRBJ2-7; 7 positions match TRBD2. V lost 10 bases, J lost 0 bases, and 9 bases stayed unmatched. The germline V gene has CDR1 ENHRY and CDR2 SYGVKD. CDR3 length: 14 residues. In nucleotides, the CDR3 is TGTGCCAGTGGTTCCGGACTAGGCTCCTACGAGCAGTACTTC. Protein product: CASGSGLGSYEQYF.